This T cell receptor (beta chain) was identified during a study of T cell repertoires in cytomegalovirus infection. Each CDR3 protein is one row after TCRdb ran MiXCR on the reads. The table has 150,000 to 200,000 distinct CDR3 sequences, about 18% seen once. The CDR3 covers 15 residues. Germline lookup yields CDR1 SQVTM and CDR2 ANQGSEA. The J segment lost 4 bases and the V segment lost 0 bases, leaving 5 bases of the junction unmatched. V gene TRBV29-1 combines with J gene TRBJ2-3; 9 bases line up with TRBD2. This TCR derives from a human donor in good health (CMV status not recorded). Some clones in this sample may be carry-over from other donors' samples. The sequenced sample was CD8+ T cells from PBMCs. The CDR3 nucleotides are TGCAGCGTTGAAGAGCGGGGGGGCCGGGCAGATACGCAGTATTTT. This encodes CSVEERGGRADTQYF.